A single T cell receptor beta chain is shown here with its context. Antigen specificity is unknown. The sample's treatment: about 20 received Ad26.COV2.S at low or high dose, single or two shots; roughly five received placebo; per-sample allocation not given. Samples came from day 63 after the first vaccine or placebo injection. What was given as vaccine was an Ad26 vector encoding Wuhan-strain SARS-CoV-2 spike. The data originate from a study of Ad26.COV2.S vaccination and SARS-CoV-2 variants. On the study more broadly: Donor was assigned to the Ad26.COV2.S arm of trial COV1001.

The data were produced by immunoSEQ multiplex PCR, yet TCRdb's version contains in-frame clones alone and is incomplete. This sample carries 300,000 to 400,000 clones, approximately 90% of them seen once, and the ten largest clones take around 5.8%. Points from the study as a whole: The authors reported substantial breadth in spike-specific CD8+ and CD4+ T cell responses after vaccination. The TCR breadth and depth analyses may have produced an underestimate of total T cell responses.

The CDR3 loop spans 15 amino acids. V was pared by 1 base and J by 4 bases, with 13 bases between. Germline-derived CDR1 and CDR2 are SGHTA and FQGTGA. The sequences come from peripheral blood, collected in a trial of Ad26.COV2.S vaccine versus placebo. The sequence was obtained from a person between 18 and 65 years old who received the Ad26.COV2.S COVID-19 vaccine or a placebo. The V gene is TRBV7-3, the J gene TRBJ1-1, with D perhaps TRBD1 (6 bases). CDR3 nucleotide sequence: TGTGCCAGCAGCTTAAATAGGGGAGGGGGCACTGAAGCTTTCTTT. It encodes CASSLNRGGGTEAFF. Drawing the rest from reference TRBV7-3 and TRBJ1-1, the complete variable domain is GAGVSQTPSNKVTEKGKYVELRCDPISGHTALYWYRQSLGQGPEFLIYFQGTGAADDSGLPNDRFFAVRPEGSVSTLKIQRTERGDSAVYLCASSLNRGGGTEAFFGQGTRLTVV.